This is a list of T cell receptor beta chains from one sample in a study of OX40 agonist ivuxolimab in advanced cancers. Profiled with immunoSEQ multiplex PCR; TCRdb holds only in-frame clones, not every one. The sample has over 55,000 clones, 75% to 90% seen once; the top ten hold 1.9%. Sequenced here: CD4+ or CD8+ T cells sorted from blood, sampled in a trial of the OX40 agonist ivuxolimab. The source of these receptors is an adult with an advanced solid tumor such as melanoma, head and neck, liver or kidney cancer. Each CDR3 is given with its conserved first and last residue. D genes are given only for firm matches. The size field is filled for only some rows; it gives once, few, many or a size class.

J	size	D	length	V	DNA	CDR3
TRBJ1-5	few	TRBD1	13	TRBV2	TGTGCCAGCAGTTCACAGGGGAATCAGCCCCAGCATTTT	CASSSQGNQPQHF
TRBJ1-4	.	TRBD1	17	TRBV19	TGTGCCAGTAGTACCGACAGGGGGAAGACTACGAATGAAAAACTGTTTTTT	CASSTDRGKTTNEKLFF
TRBJ1-5	once	.	14	TRBV28	TGTGCCAGCAGTTTAGTGGGGCCCGGCTGGCCCCAGCATTTT	CASSLVGPGWPQHF
TRBJ1-1	.	TRBD1	17	TRBV11-3	TGTGCCAGCAGCTCTGGCCCGGGACAGGGCATGAACACTGAAGCTTTCTTT	CASSSGPGQGMNTEAFF
TRBJ1-5	.	.	13	TRBV7-2	TGTGCCAGCAGCTTAGTTGTTGATCAGCCCCAGCATTTT	CASSLVVDQPQHF
TRBJ1-1	.	.	11	TRBV28	TGTGCCAGCATCAGCCAGACTGAAGCTTTCTTT	CASISQTEAFF
TRBJ2-7	.	TRBD1	14	TRBV10-3	TGTGCCATCAGTCGGACAGGGGGGTCAAACGAGCAGTACTTC	CAISRTGGSNEQYF
TRBJ1-5	.	TRBD1	17	TRBV18	TGTGCCAGCTCACCAAGCAACAGGGGGCAAAATTGGCAGCCCCAGCATTTT	CASSPSNRGQNWQPQHF
TRBJ2-2	.	TRBD2	15	TRBV6-1	TGTGCCAGCAGTGTGGTAGCGGGCAACACCGGGGAGCTGTTTTTT	CASSVVAGNTGELFF
TRBJ2-5	.	TRBD2	14	TRBV7-3	TGTGCCAGCAGCTTGGGGGGGACCCAAGAGACCCAGTACTTC	CASSLGGTQETQYF
TRBJ1-3	.	.	15	TRBV9	TGTGCCAGCAGCGTAGGTGGGTACTCTGGAAACACCATATATTTT	CASSVGGYSGNTIYF
TRBJ2-1	.	TRBD2	16	TRBV30	TGTGCCTGGAGGGATCATGGGCTAGCGGGAGTCAATGAGCAGTTCTTC	CAWRDHGLAGVNEQFF
TRBJ2-7	.	.	14	TRBV27	TGTGCCAGCAGTTTACGGACTACCCTGGGGGAGCAGTACTTC	CASSLRTTLGEQYF
TRBJ2-4	.	TRBD1	19	TRBV10-3	TGTGCCATCAGTTCCCCTCCGGACAGGGGGCCCCTAGCCAAAAACATTCAGTACTTC	CAISSPPDRGPLAKNIQYF
TRBJ2-3	.	.	13	TRBV18	TGTGCCAGCTCACCACCGAACACAGATACGCAGTATTTT	CASSPPNTDTQYF
TRBJ2-4	.	TRBD1	14	TRBV29-1	TGCAGCGGACAGGGGGCTGGAACCAAAAACATTCAGTACTTC	CSGQGAGTKNIQYF
TRBJ1-5	once	.	13	TRBV28	TGTGCCAGCAGTACAGGGATTAATCAGCCCCAGCATTTT	CASSTGINQPQHF
TRBJ1-1	.	.	14	TRBV6-1	TGTGCCAGCCAAAGGGGTATGGGGAACACTGAAGCTTTCTTT	CASQRGMGNTEAFF
TRBJ2-6	.	.	15	TRBV9	TGTGCCAGCAGCCCAACAGGGTCTGGGGCCAACGTCCTGACTTTC	CASSPTGSGANVLTF
TRBJ2-2	.	TRBD2	17	TRBV5-1	TGCGCCAGCAGGACTAGCGGGAGCGCCGCGAACACCGGGGAGCTGTTTTTT	CASRTSGSAANTGELFF
TRBJ2-6	.	.	17	TRBV5-1	TGCGCCAGCCAGGCAGCAGGTTCACAAAGTCGGGCCAACGTCCTGACTTTC	CASQAAGSQSRANVLTF
TRBJ1-2	.	TRBD1	12	TRBV30	TGTGCCTCGACAGGGGTTCTGGTTGGCTACACCTTC	CASTGVLVGYTF
TRBJ2-1	.	TRBD2	15	TRBV28	TGTGCCAGCAGCCCCGGTGGCGGGAGGCACAATGAGCAGTTCTTC	CASSPGGGRHNEQFF
TRBJ1-2	.	TRBD1	13	TRBV5-4	TGTGCCAGCAGCTTACTGACAGGGTATGGCTACACCTTC	CASSLLTGYGYTF
TRBJ2-7	.	TRBD1	16	TRBV5-1	TGCGCCAGCAGCTTTGGGGGTTGGGACAGGAGCAACGAGCAGTACTTC	CASSFGGWDRSNEQYF
TRBJ2-1	.	.	13	TRBV2	TGTGCCAGCAGTGACCCCTCTTTGGATGAGCAGTTCTTC	CASSDPSLDEQFF
TRBJ1-2	.	.	12	TRBV7-2	TGTGCCAGCAGCCCACAGGGCTATGGCTACACCTTC	CASSPQGYGYTF
TRBJ2-2	once	.	16	TRBV11-2	TGTGCCAGCAGCTTATTGGCGGGGATGAACACCGGGGAGCTGTTTTTT	CASSLLAGMNTGELFF
TRBJ2-7	once	.	15	TRBV18	TGTGCCAGCTCACCATCGGGACCCGGCCCCTACGAGCAGTACTTC	CASSPSGPGPYEQYF
TRBJ2-4	.	.	15	TRBV19	TGTGCCAGTAGTTTTTTAGAGTTTGCCAAAAACATTCAGTACTTC	CASSFLEFAKNIQYF
TRBJ2-2	once	.	16	TRBV7-6	TGTGCCAGCAGCCGGGACGTCCACTCGGACACCGGGGAGCTGTTTTTT	CASSRDVHSDTGELFF
TRBJ1-2	.	.	13	TRBV2	TGTGCCGCGCACAACGGCTCCAACTATGGCTACACCTTC	CAAHNGSNYGYTF
TRBJ2-3	.	TRBD2	17	TRBV4-2	TGTGCCAGCAGCCAGGAAGATAGCGGGGGGCGCGGGGATACGCAGTATTTT	CASSQEDSGGRGDTQYF
TRBJ2-7	few	TRBD1	14	TRBV30	TGTGCCTGGAGTGTTAGGGACAGGGCTCGGGAGCAGTACTTC	CAWSVRDRAREQYF
TRBJ2-1	.	TRBD1	14	TRBV18	TGTGCCAGCTCCCCCGGGACAGAGTACAATGAGCAGTTCTTC	CASSPGTEYNEQFF
TRBJ1-1	.	.	14	TRBV6-5	TGTGCCAGCAGTCGCCCCCATTGGGATACTGAAGCTTTCTTT	CASSRPHWDTEAFF
TRBJ2-5	.	TRBD2	15	TRBV15	TGTGCCACCAGCAGAGATGGTTCTAGCGGAGAGACCCAGTACTTC	CATSRDGSSGETQYF
TRBJ1-5	.	.	16	TRBV30	TGTGCCTGGAGTGTGGGTCAGATTCATAGCAATCAGCCCCAGCATTTT	CAWSVGQIHSNQPQHF
TRBJ1-2	.	.	15	TRBV6-4	TGTGCCAGCAGTGACTCGGGGGGCTCGCTCAGCGGCTACACCTTC	CASSDSGGSLSGYTF
TRBJ2-7	few	TRBD2	18	TRBV11-2	TGTGCCAGCAGCCCGACCGTCGGGACTAAAAAGGGGTCCTACGAGCAGTACTTC	CASSPTVGTKKGSYEQYF
TRBJ1-1	.	TRBD1	16	TRBV19	TGTGCCAGCCAACCGGGACAGGGAGCTTCAAACACTGAAGCTTTCTTT	CASQPGQGASNTEAFF
TRBJ2-6	.	TRBD1	18	TRBV10-3	TGTGCCATCAGGCCCGGGACAGGGGGGGACTCTGGGGCCAACGTCCTGACTTTC	CAIRPGTGGDSGANVLTF
TRBJ1-3	.	.	12	TRBV28	TGTGCCAGCAGTTTCTCTGGAAACACCATATATTTT	CASSFSGNTIYF
TRBJ1-3	.	TRBD1	15	TRBV2	TGTGCCAGCAGTGTCCGACAGGGGGCTGGAAACACCATATATTTT	CASSVRQGAGNTIYF
TRBJ1-5	.	.	12	TRBV6-1	TGTGCCAGCAGTGAATCAAATCAGCCCCAGCATTTT	CASSESNQPQHF
TRBJ2-2	.	TRBD1	18	TRBV25-1	TGTGCCAGCAGTGAATTGAGGAAGGGACAGGGGGGCGCCGGGGAGCTGTTTTTT	CASSELRKGQGGAGELFF
TRBJ2-5	.	.	13	TRBV5-1	TGCGCCAGCAGCTGGCCCAATCCGGAGACCCAGTACTTC	CASSWPNPETQYF
TRBJ1-2	.	.	14	TRBV7-2	TGTGCCAGCAGCGATGAACCCTACGACCCAGACTACACCTTC	CASSDEPYDPDYTF
TRBJ2-7	.	TRBD1	15	TRBV14	TGTGCCAGCAGCCAAGGGACAGGGGGCAACTACGAGCAGTACTTC	CASSQGTGGNYEQYF
TRBJ1-1	.	.	13	TRBV6-1	TGTGCCAGCAGTGAATCATGGGGAGATGAAGCTTTCTTT	CASSESWGDEAFF
TRBJ1-1	.	.	14	TRBV7-2	TGTGCCAGCAGCTTACTAGGGACATGGTCTGAAGCTTTCTTT	CASSLLGTWSEAFF
TRBJ1-3	.	.	15	TRBV7-3	TGTGCCAGCAGCCCATCGGGGGGCCCTGGAAACACCATATATTTT	CASSPSGGPGNTIYF
TRBJ1-6	.	.	11	TRBV7-9	TGTGCCAGCTCCCATGCCGGATCCCTCCACTTT	CASSHAGSLHF
TRBJ2-2	.	TRBD1	15	TRBV18	TGTGCCAGCTCAAGTCAACAGGGGGCCCCCGGGGAGCTGTTTTTT	CASSSQQGAPGELFF
TRBJ1-6	.	.	12	TRBV11-3	TGTGCCAGCAGCTTAGCTCGTTCGGACCTCCACTTT	CASSLARSDLHF
TRBJ2-7	.	TRBD1	18	TRBV19	TGTGCCAGTAGTCAAAGCTCCTCCGGGACAGGGAGGTCCTACGAGCAGCACTTC	CASSQSSSGTGRSYEQHF
TRBJ2-3	once	.	14	TRBV30	TGTGCCTGGAGTGTCGGGCCAGCTGCAGATACGCAGTATTTT	CAWSVGPAADTQYF
TRBJ1-1	.	.	14	TRBV19	TGTGCCAGTAGTGTGATCCCAGAGAACACTGAAGCTTTCTTT	CASSVIPENTEAFF
TRBJ1-1	.	TRBD1	19	TRBV2	TGTGCCAGCAGTGAAAGATCATCCAGGGGGCGGTTGCGTGGGACTGAAGCTTTCTTT	CASSERSSRGRLRGTEAFF
TRBJ2-3	.	.	11	TRBV18	TGTGCCAGCTCCCCTGACGAGACGCAGTATTTT	CASSPDETQYF